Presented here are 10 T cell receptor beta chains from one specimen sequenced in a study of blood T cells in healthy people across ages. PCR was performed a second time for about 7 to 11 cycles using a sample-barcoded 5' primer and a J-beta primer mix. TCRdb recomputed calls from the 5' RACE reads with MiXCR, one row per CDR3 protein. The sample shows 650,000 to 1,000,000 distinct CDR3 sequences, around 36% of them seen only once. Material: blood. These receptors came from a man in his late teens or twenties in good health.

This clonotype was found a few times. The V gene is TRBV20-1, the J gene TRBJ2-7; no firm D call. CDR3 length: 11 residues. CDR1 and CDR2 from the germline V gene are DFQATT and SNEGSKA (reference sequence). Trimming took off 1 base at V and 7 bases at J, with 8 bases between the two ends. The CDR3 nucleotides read TGCAGTGCTAGAGTCTTGAGTGAGCAGTACTTC. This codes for CSARVLSEQYF.

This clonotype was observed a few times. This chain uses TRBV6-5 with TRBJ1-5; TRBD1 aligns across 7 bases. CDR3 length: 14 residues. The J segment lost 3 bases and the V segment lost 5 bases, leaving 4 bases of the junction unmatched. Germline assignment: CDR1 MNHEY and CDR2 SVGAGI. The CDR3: CASSPRGTNQPQHF. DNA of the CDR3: TGTGCCAGCAGTCCCAGGGGGACCAATCAGCCCCAGCATTTT.

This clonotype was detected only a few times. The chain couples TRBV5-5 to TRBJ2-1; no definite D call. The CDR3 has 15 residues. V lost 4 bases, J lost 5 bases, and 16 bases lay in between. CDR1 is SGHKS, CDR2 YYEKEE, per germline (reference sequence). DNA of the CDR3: TGTGCCAGCAGCCCCGCCGGTCACCTCGACAATGAGCAGTTCTTC. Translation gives CASSPAGHLDNEQFF.

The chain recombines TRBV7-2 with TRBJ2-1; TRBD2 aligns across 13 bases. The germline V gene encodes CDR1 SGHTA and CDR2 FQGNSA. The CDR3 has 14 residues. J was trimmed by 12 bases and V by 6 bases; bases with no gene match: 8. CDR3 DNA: TGTGCCAGCAGACCGGGACTAGCGGGATCCGGGCAGTTCTTC. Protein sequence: CASRPGLAGSGQFF.

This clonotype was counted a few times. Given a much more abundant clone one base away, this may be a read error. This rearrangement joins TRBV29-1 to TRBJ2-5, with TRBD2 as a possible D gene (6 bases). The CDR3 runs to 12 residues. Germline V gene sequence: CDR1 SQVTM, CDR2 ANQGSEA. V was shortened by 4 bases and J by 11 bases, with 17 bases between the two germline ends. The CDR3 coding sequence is TGCAGCGTTGTGATTAGCGGCAATGAGCAGTACTTC. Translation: CSVVISGNEQYF.

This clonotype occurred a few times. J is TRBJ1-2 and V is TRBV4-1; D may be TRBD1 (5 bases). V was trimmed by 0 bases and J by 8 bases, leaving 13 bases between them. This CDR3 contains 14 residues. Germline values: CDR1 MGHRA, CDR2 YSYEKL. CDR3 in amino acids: CASSQDKTQGGYTF. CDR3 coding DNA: TGCGCCAGCAGCCAAGATAAGACGCAGGGAGGCTACACCTTC.

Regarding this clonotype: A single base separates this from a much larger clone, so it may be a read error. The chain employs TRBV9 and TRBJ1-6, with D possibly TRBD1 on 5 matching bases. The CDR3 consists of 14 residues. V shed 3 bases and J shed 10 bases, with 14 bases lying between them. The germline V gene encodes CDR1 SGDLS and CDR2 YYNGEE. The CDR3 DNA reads TGTGCCAGCAGCGGTGAGGGACTGAAGTCACCCCTCCACTTT. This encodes CASSGEGLKSPLHF. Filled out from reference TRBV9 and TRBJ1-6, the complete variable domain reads DSGVTQTPKHLITATGQRVTLRCSPRSGDLSVYWYQQSLDQGLQFLIQYYNGEERAKGNILERFSAQQFPDLHSELNLSSLELGDSALYFCASSGEGLKSPLHFGNGTRLTVT.

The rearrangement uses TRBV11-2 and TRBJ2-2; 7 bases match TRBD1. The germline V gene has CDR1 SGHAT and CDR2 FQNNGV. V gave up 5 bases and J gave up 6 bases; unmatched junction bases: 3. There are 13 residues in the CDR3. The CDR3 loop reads CASSPGQAGELFF. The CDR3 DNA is TGTGCCAGCAGCCCCGGACAGGCCGGGGAGCTGTTTTTT.

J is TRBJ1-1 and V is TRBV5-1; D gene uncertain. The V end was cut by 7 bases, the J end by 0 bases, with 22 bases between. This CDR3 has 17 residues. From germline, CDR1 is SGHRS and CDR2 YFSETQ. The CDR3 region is CASEPTGRGPVNTEAFF. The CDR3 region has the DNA TGCGCCAGCGAGCCAACCGGCCGGGGTCCGGTGAACACTGAAGCTTTCTTT.

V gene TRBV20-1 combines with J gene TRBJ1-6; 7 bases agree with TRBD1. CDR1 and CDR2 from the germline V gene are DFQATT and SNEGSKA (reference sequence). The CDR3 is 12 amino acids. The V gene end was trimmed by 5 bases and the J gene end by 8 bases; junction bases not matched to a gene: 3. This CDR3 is CSAGGQYSPLHF. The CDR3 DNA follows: TGCAGTGCTGGGGGACAGTATTCACCCCTCCACTTT.